The 22 T cell receptor beta chains given below trace back to one sample, sequenced in a study of cytomegalovirus exposure and HLA in healthy donors (dated by TCRdb to 2016 to 2017). Library prep was done by the immunoSEQ multiplex PCR assay. For the multiplex PCR, a mixture combining 60 forward primers for TCR Vbeta segments and 13 reverse primers for TCR Jbeta segments was used. Imported from immuneACCESS, the table was reduced by TCRdb to in-frame sequences with V and J called. These copies leave out some clones; in studies compared against another copy, an unresolved V gene accounts for under half, and the cause of the remainder is not known. In this sample the table shows more than 45,000 clones, approximately 70% of which occur a single time. Roughly 21% of the sample is in the top ten clones. The specimen sequenced was PBMCs. These receptors were taken from a woman aged 55-70 years in good health and CMV-seropositive.

The rearrangement joins TRBV5-1 to TRBJ1-4, with 10 bases fitting TRBD1. The germline CDR1 and CDR2 sequences are SGHRS and YFSETQ. CDR3 size: 17 residues. Losses at the gene ends were 1 base for V and 5 bases for J; bases not matched to a gene: 8. CDR3 bases: TGCGCCAGCAGCTTGAAACCAGGACAGGGGGGAAATGAAAAACTGTTTTTT. As protein: CASSLKPGQGGNEKLFF.

A few counts support this clone. The rearrangement joins TRBV7-2 to TRBJ1-1; D call uncertain. Trimming cost V 6 bases and J 5 bases, with 16 bases left between them. Germline V gene lookup returns CDR1 SGHTA and CDR2 FQGNSA. This CDR3 region has 14 residues. CDR3 nucleotides: TGTGCCAGCAGTTACGGTGGAGGGAATACTGAAGCTTTCTTT. It specifies CASSYGGGNTEAFF.

The chain uses TRBV19 and TRBJ1-2; D not resolved. Trimming shortened V by 5 bases and J by 4 bases, and 14 bases separated the two germline ends. The CDR3 totals 14 residues. Germline V gene lookup returns CDR1 LNHDA and CDR2 SQIVND (reference sequence). Written as DNA, the CDR3 is TGTGCCAGTAGTTTTTCGCGGCAGTCCTATGGCTACACCTTC. Its protein product is CASSFSRQSYGYTF.

In DNA, the CDR3 is TGTGCCAGTAGTAAGGAACGGACAGGAAACACTGAAGCTTTCTTT. Its protein product is CASSKERTGNTEAFF. The gene calls are TRBV19 and TRBJ1-1, with TRBD1 identical over 7 bases. Germline values: CDR1 LNHDA, CDR2 SQIVND (reference sequence). V trimming: 4 bases; J trimming: 2 bases; junction bases outside the gene matches: 7. CDR3 length: 15 amino acids.

The V gene is TRBV5-1, the J gene TRBJ1-6; D is unclear. In germline, CDR1 is SGHRS, CDR2 YFSETQ. Deletions cut 4 bases from V and 5 bases from J, with 7 bases between. The CDR3 is 13 amino acids. The CDR3 here is CASSREDNSPLHF. CDR3 bases: TGCGCCAGCAGCCGAGAGGATAATTCACCCCTCCACTTT.

The V call is TRBV10-3, the J call TRBJ2-7; 9 bases are shared with TRBD1. CDR1 and CDR2 (germline): ENHRY, SYGVKD. This CDR3 spans 14 amino acids. The V and J ends lost 6 bases and 3 bases, in that order; junction bases with no gene match: 6. The DNA of the CDR3 is TGTGCCATCAGAGGACAGGGGTCGGTCTACGAGCAGTACTTC. It translates to CAIRGQGSVYEQYF.

The chain uses TRBV7-8 and TRBJ1-6; D unresolved. Germline V CDR1 and CDR2: SGHVS, FQNEAQ. The V end lost 1 base, the J end lost 4 bases, and 23 bases lay between the germline ends. The CDR3 is made up of 20 amino acids. CDR3 protein: CASSLVSGNNIPGYNSPLHF. The CDR3 coding sequence is TGTGCCAGCAGCTTAGTTTCGGGGAACAACATTCCAGGATATAATTCACCCCTCCACTTT.

The J gene is TRBJ2-5, the V gene TRBV29-1, with TRBD2 as a possible D gene (6 bases). CDR1 is SQVTM, CDR2 ANQGSEA, per germline. The germline V and J ends were trimmed by 0 bases and 9 bases, with 14 bases remaining between them. This CDR3 has 13 amino acids. The CDR3 sequence: CSVEDPGTGAQYF. CDR3 nucleotides: TGCAGCGTTGAAGATCCAGGAACGGGGGCCCAGTACTTC.

V and J are TRBV5-1 and TRBJ2-3, with TRBD2 matching over 12 bases. The CDR3 runs 18 residues. The ends lost 0 bases at V and 1 base at J; junction bases unmatched: 6. Germline V gene data show CDR1 as SGHRS and CDR2 as YFSETQ. CDR3: CASSLGSGLAGRTDTQYF. CDR3 coding DNA: TGCGCCAGCAGCTTGGGTAGTGGACTAGCGGGGCGCACAGATACGCAGTATTTT.

The V gene is TRBV5-1, the J gene TRBJ1-1; perhaps TRBD1 as D (6 bases). This CDR3 has 15 amino acids. Germline loops: CDR1 SGHRS, CDR2 YFSETQ. V was cut by 4 bases and J by 10 bases, with 23 bases left in between. CDR3: CASSHSQEIQGSAFF. The CDR3 nucleotides are TGCGCCAGCAGCCATAGCCAAGAGATACAGGGTTCAGCTTTCTTT.

The rearrangement uses TRBV4-3 and TRBJ2-5; 15 bases fit TRBD2. CDR3 length: 14 residues. Germline V gene data show CDR1 as LGHNA and CDR2 as YSLEER. J lost 9 bases, V lost 4 bases, and 3 bases had no gene match. The CDR3 DNA reads TGCGCCAGCAGCCCGGGGACTAGCGGGGGGCCCCAGTACTTC. This codes for CASSPGTSGGPQYF.

The chain recombines TRBV5-1 with TRBJ2-1; 9 positions match TRBD2. Trimming removed 0 bases from V and 2 bases from J; junction bases left unmatched: 0. The CDR3 spans 15 residues. Per germline, CDR1 SGHRS and CDR2 YFSETQ. CDR3 protein: CASSLERGAYNEQFF. DNA for the CDR3: TGCGCCAGCAGCTTGGAGCGGGGGGCCTACAATGAGCAGTTCTTC.

This chain joins TRBV29-1 and TRBJ1-1; D gene unclear. V was shortened by 5 bases and J by 3 bases, with 19 bases between the two germline ends. This CDR3 has 15 amino acids. Germline CDR1 SQVTM, CDR2 ANQGSEA. DNA for the CDR3: TGCAGCGTTCCGGCCGGACCCTCGGAGGACACTGAAGCTTTCTTT. Translating it yields CSVPAGPSEDTEAFF.

V and J are TRBV5-4 and TRBJ2-5; 10 positions agree with TRBD2. V was clipped by 5 bases and J by 0 bases; unmatched bases: 13. The CDR3 runs 18 residues. CDR1 and CDR2 (germline): SGHNT, YYREEE (reference sequence). The CDR3, as DNA: TGTGCCAGCAGACCAGGAGCTAGCGGGGGCCTGTACCAAGAGACCCAGTACTTC. It translates to CASRPGASGGLYQETQYF.

The sample holds one count of this clone. The genes are TRBV4-3 and TRBJ2-1, with D unresolved. This CDR3 has 13 amino acids. V was trimmed by 0 bases and J by 7 bases, leaving 7 bases between them. Looked up from germline, CDR1 is LGHNA and CDR2 is YSLEER. The CDR3, as DNA: TGCGCCAGCAGCCAAGACACCGAGAATGAGCAGTTCTTC. Protein product: CASSQDTENEQFF.

The CDR3 loop reads CAIRVTGDSEAFF. The CDR3 coding sequence is TGTGCCATCAGAGTCACAGGGGACTCTGAAGCTTTCTTT. This chain joins TRBV10-3 and TRBJ1-1; 7 nucleotides line up with TRBD1. The ends lost 6 bases at V and 6 bases at J; junction bases unmatched: 7. Germline V gene sequence: CDR1 ENHRY, CDR2 SYGVKD. The CDR3 sequence is 13 residues long.

The chain recombines TRBV30 with TRBJ1-2, with TRBD1 identical over 8 bases. The CDR3 spans 17 residues. Germline assignment: CDR1 GTSNPN and CDR2 SVGIG (reference sequence). The J segment lost 1 base and the V segment lost 0 bases, leaving 10 bases of the junction unmatched. CDR3 nucleotides: TGTGCCTGGAGTGTACCGTCCAGGGGGCTCGGTAACTATGGCTACACCTTC. It encodes CAWSVPSRGLGNYGYTF.

The chain joins TRBV7-9 to TRBJ1-4, with 9 bases lining up with TRBD1. The CDR3 is 14 residues long. CDR1 and CDR2 from the germline V gene are SEHNR and FQNEAQ (reference sequence). The J segment lost 8 bases and the V segment lost 4 bases, leaving 5 bases of the junction unmatched. CDR3 nucleotide sequence: TGTGCCAGCAGCTCGGACAGGGGAGGGGAAAAACTGTTTTTT. This codes for CASSSDRGGEKLFF.

Only a few counts were recorded for this clone. The V call is TRBV12-5, the J call TRBJ2-1; 10 bases map to TRBD2. Germline trimming cut 1 base from V and 7 bases from J; bases unmatched to any gene: 7. CDR3 length: 16 residues. Germline V lookup: CDR1 LGHNT, CDR2 FRNRAP. This chain's CDR3 is CASGLGTGTSVNEQFF. The DNA for the CDR3 is TGTGCTAGTGGTTTGGGTACCGGGACTAGCGTAAATGAGCAGTTCTTC.

This clone appeared a single time. The J gene is TRBJ1-5, the V gene TRBV7-2; 8 nucleotides agree with TRBD1. Germline assignment: CDR1 SGHTA and CDR2 FQGNSA. This CDR3 spans 13 amino acids. V lost 8 bases and J lost 5; bases outside the gene matches: 5. CDR3 region: CASGADRDQPQHF. As DNA, the CDR3 is TGTGCCAGCGGGGCGGACAGGGATCAGCCCCAGCATTTT.

V gene TRBV23-1 combines with J gene TRBJ1-2; TRBD1 matches at 7 bases. Being an ORF, TRBV23-1 has a function that is uncertain. This CDR3 is 17 amino acids long. After removal of 2 bases from V and 3 bases from J, the junction contained 12 bases not matched to a gene. The CDR3 DNA reads TGCGCCAGCAGTCAAAAAGTAGAGGGGGCAGCGGACTATGGCTACACCTTC. It codes for CASSQKVEGAADYGYTF.

This clone has just a few counts. The chain recombines TRBV6-5 with TRBJ2-2; perhaps TRBD1 as D (5 bases). V was trimmed by 5 bases and J by 2 bases, leaving 9 bases between them. The CDR3 contains 14 residues. Germline V gene sequence: CDR1 MNHEY, CDR2 SVGAGI. CDR3 nucleotides: TGTGCCAGCAGTGACAGCTTTAACACCGGGGAGCTGTTTTTT. Protein product: CASSDSFNTGELFF.